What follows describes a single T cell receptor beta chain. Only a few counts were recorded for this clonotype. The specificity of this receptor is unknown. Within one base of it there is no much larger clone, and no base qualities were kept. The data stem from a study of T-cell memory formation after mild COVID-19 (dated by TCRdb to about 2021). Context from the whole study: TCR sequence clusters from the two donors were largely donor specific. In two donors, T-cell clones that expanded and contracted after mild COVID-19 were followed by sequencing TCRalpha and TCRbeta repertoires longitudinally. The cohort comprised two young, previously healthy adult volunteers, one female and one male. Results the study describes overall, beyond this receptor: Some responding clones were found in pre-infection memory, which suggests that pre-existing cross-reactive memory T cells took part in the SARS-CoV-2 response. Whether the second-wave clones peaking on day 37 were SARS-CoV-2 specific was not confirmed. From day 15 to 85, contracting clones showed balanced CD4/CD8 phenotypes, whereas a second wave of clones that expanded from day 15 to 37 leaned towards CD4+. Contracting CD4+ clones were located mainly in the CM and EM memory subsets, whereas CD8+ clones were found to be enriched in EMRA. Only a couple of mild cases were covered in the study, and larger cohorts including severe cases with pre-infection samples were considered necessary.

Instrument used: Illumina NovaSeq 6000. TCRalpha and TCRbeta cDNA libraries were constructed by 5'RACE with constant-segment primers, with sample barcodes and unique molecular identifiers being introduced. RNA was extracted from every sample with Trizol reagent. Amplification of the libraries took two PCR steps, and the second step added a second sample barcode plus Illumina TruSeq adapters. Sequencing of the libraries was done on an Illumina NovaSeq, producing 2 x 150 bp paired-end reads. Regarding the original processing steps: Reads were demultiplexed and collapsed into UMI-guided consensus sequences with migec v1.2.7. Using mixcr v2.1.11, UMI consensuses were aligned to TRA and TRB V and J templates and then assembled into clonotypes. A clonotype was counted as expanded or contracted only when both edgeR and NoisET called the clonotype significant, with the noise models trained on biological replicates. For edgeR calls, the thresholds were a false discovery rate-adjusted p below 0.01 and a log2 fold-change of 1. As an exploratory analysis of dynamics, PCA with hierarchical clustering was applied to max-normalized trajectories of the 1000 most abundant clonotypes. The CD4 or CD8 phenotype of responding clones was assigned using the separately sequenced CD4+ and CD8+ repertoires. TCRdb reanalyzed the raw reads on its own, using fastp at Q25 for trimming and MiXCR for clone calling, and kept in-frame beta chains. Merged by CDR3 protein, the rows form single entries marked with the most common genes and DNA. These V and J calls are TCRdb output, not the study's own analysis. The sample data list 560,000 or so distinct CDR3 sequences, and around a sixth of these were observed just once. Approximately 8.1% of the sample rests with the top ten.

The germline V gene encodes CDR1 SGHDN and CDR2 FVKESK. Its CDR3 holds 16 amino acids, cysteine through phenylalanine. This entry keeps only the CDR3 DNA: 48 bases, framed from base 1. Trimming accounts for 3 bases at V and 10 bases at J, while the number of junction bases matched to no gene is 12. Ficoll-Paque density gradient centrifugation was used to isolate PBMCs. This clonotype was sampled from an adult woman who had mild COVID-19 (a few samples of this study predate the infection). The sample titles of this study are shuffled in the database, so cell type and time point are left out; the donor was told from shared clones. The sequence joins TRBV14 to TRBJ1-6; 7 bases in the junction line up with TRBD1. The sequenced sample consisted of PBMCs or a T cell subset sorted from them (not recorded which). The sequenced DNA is TGTGCCAGCAGCCACCCGACAGGGAGTTTTATGTCACCCCTCCACTTT. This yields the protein CASSHPTGSFMSPLHF.